This T cell receptor beta chain is from a study of Ad26.COV2.S vaccination and SARS-CoV-2 variants. Overall study findings and caveats: After vaccination, substantial breadth of spike-specific CD8+ and CD4+ responses was reported.

Repertoires were generated with immunoSEQ multiplex PCR, while TCRdb's copy carries only in-frame clones and drops some. Among about 440,000 clones listed, about nine tenths were seen once. Treatment in this sample: about 20 received Ad26.COV2.S at low or high dose, single or two shots; about five received placebo; per-sample allocation not given. Sample collection was performed on day 63 after the first vaccine or placebo injection. Only one count was recorded for this clone. Its antigen is not known. The receptor was isolated from a person aged 18-60 years who received the Ad26.COV2.S COVID-19 vaccine or a placebo. This sample comprised peripheral blood, obtained in a trial of Ad26.COV2.S vaccine versus placebo.

The CDR3 bases are TGTGCCAGCAGCTTAGGGCGGGGCCCAGGCGCCCAATACGAGCAGTACTTC. As protein: CASSLGRGPGAQYEQYF. The gene calls are TRBV7-9 and TRBJ2-7, with D perhaps TRBD2 (6 bases). CDR3 length: 17 amino acids. V was clipped by 1 base and J by 4 bases, with 20 bases between them. Per germline, CDR1 SEHNR and CDR2 FQNEAQ (reference sequence). Together with reference TRBV7-9 and TRBJ2-7, the CDR3 gives the full variable domain: DTGVSQNPRHKITKRGQNVTFRCDPISEHNRLYWYRQTLGQGPEFLTYFQNEAQLEKSRLLSDRFSAERPKGSFSTLEIQRTEQGDSAMYLCASSLGRGPGAQYEQYFGPGTRLTVT.